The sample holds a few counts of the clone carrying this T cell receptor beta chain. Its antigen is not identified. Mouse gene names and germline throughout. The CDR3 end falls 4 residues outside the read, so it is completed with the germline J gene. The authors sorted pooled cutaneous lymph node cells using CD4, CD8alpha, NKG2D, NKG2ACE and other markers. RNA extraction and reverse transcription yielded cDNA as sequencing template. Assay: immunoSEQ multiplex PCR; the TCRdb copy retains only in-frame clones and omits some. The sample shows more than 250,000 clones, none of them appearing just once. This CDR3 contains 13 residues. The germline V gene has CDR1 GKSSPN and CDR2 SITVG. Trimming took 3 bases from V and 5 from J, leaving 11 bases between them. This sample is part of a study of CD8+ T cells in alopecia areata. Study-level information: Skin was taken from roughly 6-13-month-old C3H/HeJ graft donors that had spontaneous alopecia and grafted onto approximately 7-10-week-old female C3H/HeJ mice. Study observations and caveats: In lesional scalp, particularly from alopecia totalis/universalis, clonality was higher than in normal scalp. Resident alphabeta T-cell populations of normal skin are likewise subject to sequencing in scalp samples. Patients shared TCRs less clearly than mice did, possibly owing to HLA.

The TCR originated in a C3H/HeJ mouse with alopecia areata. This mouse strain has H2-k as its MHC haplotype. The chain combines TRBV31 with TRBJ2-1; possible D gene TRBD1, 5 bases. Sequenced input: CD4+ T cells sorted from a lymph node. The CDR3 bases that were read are TGTGCCTGGAGCATCAGGGTGGATGCT. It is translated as CAWSIRVDA. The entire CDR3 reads CAWSIRVDAEQFF.